Here is one T cell receptor beta chain with its context. Its antigen is unidentified. These data come from a study of T cell repertoires in cytomegalovirus infection. TCRdb used MiXCR to reprocess the reads, holding one entry per CDR3 protein. The sample shows about 220,000 distinct CDR3 sequences, roughly two fifths of them seen only once. The TCR was taken from a human donor in good health (CMV status not recorded). Some clones in this sample may be carry-over from other donors' samples. Source: CD8+ T cells from cultured PBMCs, taken from culture after CMV antigen stimulation.

CDR3 sequence reads: CASSWSGSGANTGELFF. The CDR3 DNA sequence: TGTGCCAGCAGTTGGAGCGGGAGCGGAGCGAACACCGGGGAGCTGTTTTTT. The chain recombines TRBV12-3 or TRBV12-4 with TRBJ2-2, with 8 positions matching TRBD2. The CDR3 totals 17 residues. The ends lost 4 bases at V and 0 bases at J; junction bases unmatched: 7.